A single sample gave rise to the 27 T cell receptor beta chains below, sequenced in a study of blood T cell repertoires in COVID-19 (TCRdb year 2020). Libraries were made using the immunoSEQ multiplex PCR assay. The clones in this table, taken by TCRdb from immuneACCESS, are in-frame only. Not every clone is retained; where verified, under half of the shortfall comes from an unresolved V gene, and the cause of the rest is unknown. This sample holds 200,000 to 300,000 clones; 75% to 90% were observed only once. Of the sample, 8% to 10% is held by the ten largest clones. Sequences were obtained from PBMCs or T cells enriched from blood (not recorded which). The receptor set was obtained from a middle-aged man who had recovered from COVID-19.

The V and J genes are TRBV3-1 (or the pseudogene TRBV3-2) and TRBJ2-2; perhaps TRBD1 as D (5 bases). The V end was cut by 0 bases, the J end by 7 bases, with 9 bases between. Germline V lookup: CDR1 LGHDT, CDR2 YNNKEL (reference sequence). The CDR3 has 14 amino acids. CDR3 protein: CASSQDPRVGELFF. The DNA for the CDR3 is TGTGCCAGCAGCCAAGATCCCAGGGTCGGGGAGCTGTTTTTT.

The chain is built from TRBV2 and TRBJ2-5, with 9 nucleotides matching TRBD2. CDR3 size: 16 residues. From germline, CDR1 is SNHLY and CDR2 FYNNEI. Trimming cost V 4 bases and J 1 base; bases outside gene matches: 7. CDR3 residues: CASSVGLAGPQETQYF. The DNA for the CDR3 is TGTGCCAGCAGTGTAGGGCTAGCGGGACCCCAAGAGACCCAGTACTTC.

V and J are TRBV15 and TRBJ1-1; the D gene is possibly TRBD1 (5 bases). The ends were cut back, 3 bases at V and 1 base at J, with 18 bases in the middle. Germline-derived CDR1 and CDR2 are LNHNV and YYDKDF (reference sequence). The CDR3 is made up of 17 amino acids. This CDR3 is CATSSPSQGLRNTEAFF. The CDR3, as DNA: TGTGCCACCAGCAGCCCCTCCCAGGGATTGAGGAACACTGAAGCTTTCTTT.

J is TRBJ2-7 and V is TRBV10-3; 11 bases are shared with TRBD1. Germline CDR1 ENHRY, CDR2 SYGVKD. This CDR3 has 14 amino acids. Losses at the gene ends were 6 bases for V and 4 bases for J; bases not matched to a gene: 5. CDR3 coding DNA: TGTGCCATCAGGAGGACAGGGGGCGTTTACGAGCAGTACTTC. It yields the protein CAIRRTGGVYEQYF.

The chain uses TRBV11-1 and TRBJ1-1; no firm D call. The V end lost 6 bases, the J end lost 5 bases, and 19 bases lay between the germline ends. The CDR3 has 15 residues. Germline V gene sequence: CDR1 SGHAT, CDR2 FQDESV (reference sequence). The CDR3 region has the DNA TGTGCCAGCAGACTCTCTATAGGACGGGAGACTGAAGCTTTCTTT. It codes for CASRLSIGRETEAFF.

The chain combines TRBV5-1 with TRBJ2-5, with D maybe TRBD2 (6 bases). The V gene's germline CDR1 is SGHRS and CDR2 YFSETQ. Trimming removed 5 bases from V and 5 bases from J, with 19 bases in between. The CDR3 is 15 residues long. CDR3 in amino acids: CASSMGGSSSETQYF. The CDR3 region has the DNA TGCGCCAGCAGTATGGGAGGCTCAAGTTCGGAGACCCAGTACTTC.

This clone was seen a single time. The chain couples TRBV23-1 to TRBJ2-5; 12 bases agree with TRBD1. TRBV23-1 is identified as an open reading frame with a role that is uncertain. V lost 2 bases, J lost 7 bases, and 11 bases stayed unmatched. The CDR3 has 17 amino acids. The CDR3 is CASSQGLGDRGQVTQYF. CDR3 coding DNA: TGCGCCAGCAGTCAAGGCCTGGGGGACAGGGGGCAGGTGACCCAGTACTTC.

Turning to this clone: The junction does not match germline at one end; this may be a read error. The chain recombines TRBV7-2 with TRBJ1-5; no clear D. CDR1 is SGHTA, CDR2 FQGNSA, per germline. The CDR3 totals 15 residues. This CDR3 reads CASSLASAGNRPQHF. The CDR3 DNA sequence: TGTGCCAGCAGCTTAGCTAGTGCGGGGAATCGGCCCCAGCATTTT.

This sequence joins TRBV6-1 and TRBJ2-1; tentative D call: TRBD2 (6 bases). Germline V gene data show CDR1 as MNHNS and CDR2 as SASEGT. V shed 0 bases and J shed 1 base, with 7 bases lying between them. CDR3 length equals 15 residues. This CDR3 is CASSEAGGSYNEQFF. CDR3 in DNA: TGTGCCAGCAGTGAAGCGGGGGGATCCTACAATGAGCAGTTCTTC.

The chain uses TRBV30 and TRBJ2-7, with D maybe TRBD1 (6 bases). The V gene lost 3 bases and the J gene lost 0 bases, with 12 bases spanning the gap. Germline CDR1 GTSNPN, CDR2 SVGIG (reference sequence). The CDR3 contains 14 residues. Written as DNA, the CDR3 is TGTGCCTGGAGCGCGGACAGCGTCTCCTACGAGCAGTACTTC. It specifies CAWSADSVSYEQYF.

The chain is built from TRBV4-3 and TRBJ2-1; D perhaps matches TRBD2 (6 bases). This CDR3 contains 18 residues. V lost 0 bases, J lost 6 bases, and 21 bases lay in between. Germline V lookup: CDR1 LGHNA, CDR2 YSLEER. The CDR3 DNA sequence: TGCGCCAGCAGCCAAGAAATTAACGGGGGAGAAATCCTCAATGAGCAGTTCTTC. As protein: CASSQEINGGEILNEQFF.

The rearrangement uses TRBV28 and TRBJ1-5; 10 positions match TRBD1. Trimming at V came to 4 bases and at J to 7 bases, leaving 7 bases not matched to a gene. This CDR3 comprises 15 residues. Germline lookup yields CDR1 MDHEN and CDR2 SYDVKM. CDR3 in DNA: TGTGCCAGCAGTTCCCGACAGGGGGCAGGGCAGCCCCAGCATTTT. Amino acids: CASSSRQGAGQPQHF.

The chain recombines TRBV9 with TRBJ2-2; 7 nucleotides agree with TRBD2. The trim removed 0 bases at V and 6 bases at J, leaving 14 bases unmatched. Germline CDR1 reads SGDLS; CDR2 reads YYNGEE. The length of the CDR3 is 18 residues. CDR3 amino acids: CASSVVPSASGMAGELFF. The CDR3 coding sequence is TGTGCCAGCAGCGTAGTTCCCTCGGCTAGCGGAATGGCCGGGGAGCTGTTTTTT.

This chain links TRBV9 with TRBJ1-2, with 7 bases lining up with TRBD1. Germline-derived CDR1 and CDR2 are SGDLS and YYNGEE. Trimming removed 4 bases from V and 4 bases from J; junction bases left unmatched: 10. CDR3 length: 15 residues. The CDR3 sequence is CASSTSQAGGYGYTF. The CDR3 DNA follows: TGTGCCAGCAGCACCAGTCAGGCAGGGGGCTATGGCTACACCTTC.

The rearrangement uses TRBV20-1 and TRBJ2-3; possibly TRBD2 for D (6 bases). V gave up 3 bases and J gave up 3 bases, with 10 bases separating them. The length of the CDR3 is 13 residues. The germline CDR1 and CDR2 sequences are DFQATT and SNEGSKA (reference sequence). The DNA for the CDR3 is TGCAGTGCTAGTACCAGCGGGACAGATACGCAGTATTTT. Translated, it gives CSASTSGTDTQYF.

This clone appeared a few times. The J gene is TRBJ2-3, the V gene TRBV10-3, with 10 bases lining up with TRBD2. This CDR3 has 20 amino acids. The germline V gene has CDR1 ENHRY and CDR2 SYGVKD. The trim removed 0 bases at V and 7 bases at J, leaving 19 bases unmatched. The CDR3 DNA follows: TGTGCCATCAGTGAGTCTCTCCTAGCGGGAGATCGGGCAGGGGGTCATACGCAGTATTTT. Amino acids: CAISESLLAGDRAGGHTQYF.

The V and J genes are TRBV11-2 and TRBJ2-7, with a tentative D call TRBD2 (5 bases). The V end lost 5 bases, the J end lost 9 bases, and 23 bases lay between the germline ends. The germline V gene encodes CDR1 SGHAT and CDR2 FQNNGV. The CDR3 consists of 15 residues. The CDR3 reads CASSQRTPGVFRQYF. DNA of the CDR3: TGTGCCAGCAGCCAGCGGACCCCGGGCGTCTTCAGGCAGTACTTC.

The rearrangement links TRBV7-9 to TRBJ2-5, with D uncertain. Trimming stripped 2 bases from V and 0 bases from J, with 16 bases between. There are 17 residues in the CDR3. Germline CDR1 is SEHNR and CDR2 is FQNEAQ (reference sequence). The CDR3 region has the DNA TGTGCCAGCAGCTTAAGCCGAGAAGACATAAACCAAGAGACCCAGTACTTC. Translated, it gives CASSLSREDINQETQYF.

The chain uses TRBV29-1 and TRBJ2-2; TRBD2 matches at 7 bases. Trimming took 7 bases from V and 1 from J; bases not matched to a gene: 6. CDR3 size: 14 residues. Germline CDR1 reads SQVTM; CDR2 reads ANQGSEA. The CDR3 protein is CSGRAGLNTGELFF. For the CDR3, the DNA is TGCAGCGGACGAGCGGGGTTGAACACCGGGGAGCTGTTTTTT.

This chain connects TRBV9 to TRBJ1-3; possible D gene TRBD1, 5 bases. The CDR3 covers 16 residues. In germline, CDR1 is SGDLS, CDR2 YYNGEE. The V gene lost 4 bases and the J gene lost 4 bases, with 18 bases spanning the gap. The CDR3 region has the DNA TGTGCCAGCAGCCCTTCCCTTTTGGGGGGGGGAAACACCATATATTTT. It specifies CASSPSLLGGGNTIYF.

The chain carries TRBV18 and TRBJ2-7; 12 nucleotides align to TRBD2. The V gene end was trimmed by 6 bases and the J gene end by 6 bases; junction bases not matched to a gene: 3. The CDR3 is 13 residues long. Germline lookup yields CDR1 KGHSH and CDR2 LQKENI. Written as DNA, the CDR3 is TGTGCCAGCTCTTCGGGACTAGCGGGCGAGCAGTACTTC. This codes for CASSSGLAGEQYF.

This chain joins TRBV5-6 and TRBJ1-1; D may be TRBD1 (5 bases). Germline assignment: CDR1 SGHDT and CDR2 YYEEEE. Trimming removed 1 base at V and 3 bases at J, with 13 bases between. The CDR3 is made up of 15 amino acids. CDR3 DNA sequence: TGTGCCAGCAGCTTGAGGGGTTTTCGGGACACTGAAGCTTTCTTT. Protein sequence: CASSLRGFRDTEAFF.

The chain couples TRBV4-2 to TRBJ1-2; 10 bases align to TRBD1. V shed 4 bases and J 7 bases; nucleotides not matched to a gene: 6. The germline V gene encodes CDR1 LGHNA and CDR2 YNFKEQ. There are 14 residues in the CDR3. The CDR3 sequence is CASSLGTGVSGYTF. CDR3 DNA: TGTGCCAGCAGCCTCGGGACAGGGGTGAGTGGCTACACCTTC.

The chain recombines TRBV7-3 with TRBJ2-1, with D perhaps matching TRBD1 (6 bases). Germline CDR1 SGHTA, CDR2 FQGTGA. The V and J ends lost 3 bases and 4 bases respectively, with 10 bases between them. There are 14 residues in the CDR3. For the CDR3, the DNA is TGTGCCAGCAGCTTGACAGACAGGTACAATGAGCAGTTCTTC. This encodes CASSLTDRYNEQFF. The full variable domain, rest sourced from reference TRBV7-3 and TRBJ2-1, is GAGVSQTPSNKVTEKGKYVELRCDPISGHTALYWYRQSLGQGPEFLIYFQGTGAADDSGLPNDRFFAVRPEGSVSTLKIQRTERGDSAVYLCASSLTDRYNEQFFGPGTRLTVL.

The chain uses TRBV12-5 and TRBJ2-7, with 11 nucleotides matching TRBD1. The CDR3 extends over 15 amino acids. Germline lookup yields CDR1 LGHNT and CDR2 FRNRAP. The J segment lost 3 bases and the V segment lost 7 bases, leaving 8 bases of the junction unmatched. In nucleotides, the CDR3 is TGTGCTAGTGCCCTTGGTGGGACAGGGGGCTACGAGCAGTACTTC. Translated, it gives CASALGGTGGYEQYF.

This clone occurred once. The V and J genes are TRBV2 and TRBJ1-2, with D possibly being TRBD1 (6 bases). V was shortened by 8 bases and J by 6 bases, with 13 bases between the two germline ends. Per the germline V gene, CDR1 is SNHLY and CDR2 is FYNNEI. This CDR3 has 12 residues. CDR3 DNA: TGTGCCAGCCAGGGGAGGGAGGATGGCTACACCTTC. Protein product: CASQGREDGYTF.

In DNA, the CDR3 is TGTGCCAGTTCTACCGGGACTCCCTATAATTCACCCCTCCACTTT. Its translation is CASSTGTPYNSPLHF. V and J are TRBV19 and TRBJ1-6; the D gene is possibly TRBD1 (5 bases). V gave up 8 bases and J gave up 2 bases, with 13 bases separating them. The CDR3 is 15 amino acids. The germline V gene encodes CDR1 LNHDA and CDR2 SQIVND (reference sequence).